A single sample gave rise to the 32 T cell receptor beta chains below, sequenced in a study of OX40 agonist ivuxolimab in advanced cancers. Clones were read by immunoSEQ multiplex PCR, and TCRdb kept only the in-frame ones, dropping some. Of about 62,000 clones listed, over 90% are singletons. Sample: CD4+ or CD8+ T cells sorted from blood, taken in a trial of the OX40 agonist ivuxolimab. Receptors were obtained from an adult with an advanced solid tumor such as melanoma, head and neck, liver or kidney cancer.

The chain recombines TRBV4-3 with TRBJ2-7, with D uncertain. The germline V gene encodes CDR1 LGHNA and CDR2 YSLEER. The CDR3 is 17 amino acids. Trimming stripped 1 base from V and 4 bases from J, with 20 bases between. This CDR3 is CASSQVYQDGALYEQYF. CDR3 bases: TGCGCCAGCAGCCAAGTCTACCAGGACGGAGCGTTATACGAGCAGTACTTC.

The chain uses TRBV2 and TRBJ2-3, with D possibly matching TRBD2 (5 bases). The CDR3 runs 16 residues. Germline V gene data show CDR1 as SNHLY and CDR2 as FYNNEI. Trimming removed 7 bases from V and 3 bases from J, with 20 bases in between. The CDR3 coding sequence is TGTGCCAGCATCTCCGGTATGGACTCATCTACAGATACGCAGTATTTT. Amino acid sequence: CASISGMDSSTDTQYF.

The chain has TRBV15 and TRBJ1-1; D is unclear. This CDR3 comprises 14 residues. The V gene's germline CDR1 is LNHNV and CDR2 YYDKDF (reference sequence). The V and J ends lost 2 bases and 1 base respectively, with 8 bases between them. The CDR3 DNA reads TGTGCCACCAGCAGAACAAACGAGAACACTGAAGCTTTCTTT. It specifies CATSRTNENTEAFF. The full variable domain, in which reference TRBV15 and TRBJ1-1 provide the parts outside the CDR3, is DAMVIQNPRYQVTQFGKPVTLSCSQTLNHNVMYWYQQKSSQAPKLLFHYYDKDFNNEADTPDNFQSRRPNTSFCFLDIRSPGLGDTAMYLCATSRTNENTEAFFGQGTRLTVV.

The rearrangement uses TRBV6-5 and TRBJ2-2, with a possible D match to TRBD1 (5 bases). Germline V gene data show CDR1 as MNHEY and CDR2 as SVGAGI. The CDR3 has 16 amino acids. Trimming shortened V by 0 bases and J by 2 bases, and 10 bases separated the two germline ends. CDR3 sequence reads: CASSYSLGHNTGELFF. In nucleotides, the CDR3 is TGTGCCAGCAGTTACTCTTTAGGACACAACACCGGGGAGCTGTTTTTT.

The chain couples TRBV2 to TRBJ2-3; 11 nucleotides agree with TRBD2. Germline V gene lookup returns CDR1 SNHLY and CDR2 FYNNEI. The CDR3 sequence is 15 residues long. J gave up 6 bases and V 3 bases, and 5 bases lay outside the gene matches. In DNA form, the CDR3 reads TGTGCCAGCAGTGAGACTAGCGGGACTGGCGATACGCAGTATTTT. It codes for CASSETSGTGDTQYF.

The chain employs TRBV11-3 and TRBJ2-2; possibly TRBD2 for D (6 bases). V gave up 3 bases and J gave up 4 bases, with 12 bases separating them. This CDR3 has 15 residues. Germline V gene data show CDR1 as SGHNT and CDR2 as YENEEA. The CDR3 DNA reads TGTGCCAGCAGCTTGCCCCTGGGACTCACCGGGGAGCTGTTTTTT. It specifies CASSLPLGLTGELFF.

The genes are TRBV6-5 and TRBJ2-3; D is unclear. The V gene lost 1 base and the J gene lost 2 bases, with 7 bases spanning the gap. In germline, CDR1 is MNHEY, CDR2 SVGAGI. The CDR3 has 14 residues. In DNA form, the CDR3 reads TGTGCCAGCAGTTACTGGGCAGACACAGATACGCAGTATTTT. Its protein is CASSYWADTDTQYF.

The genes are TRBV29-1 and TRBJ2-3; perhaps D is TRBD1 or TRBD2 (6 bases each). V lost 0 bases, J lost 4 bases, and 17 bases lay in between. CDR3 length equals 16 residues. Germline assignment: CDR1 SQVTM and CDR2 ANQGSEA. The CDR3 DNA reads TGCAGCGTTGAAGACCTCAGGGACACGGGGGCAGATACGCAGTATTTT. Its translation: CSVEDLRDTGADTQYF.

The chain has TRBV4-1 and TRBJ2-1, with 10 bases that match TRBD1. After removal of 1 base from V and 5 bases from J, the junction contained 14 bases not matched to a gene. Germline V gene lookup returns CDR1 MGHRA and CDR2 YSYEKL. The CDR3 runs to 19 residues. This CDR3 is CASSQVRQGASTTDNEQFF. CDR3 coding DNA: TGCGCCAGCAGCCAAGTTCGACAGGGGGCATCGACTACGGACAATGAGCAGTTCTTC.

This chain connects TRBV29-1 to TRBJ2-7; 9 positions agree with TRBD1. V dropped 7 bases and J dropped 2; count of bases not matched to a gene: 3. The CDR3 is made up of 12 amino acids. Per germline, CDR1 SQVTM and CDR2 ANQGSEA. CDR3 loop: CSGTGETYEQYF. CDR3 nucleotide sequence: TGCAGCGGGACAGGGGAAACCTACGAGCAGTACTTC.

The chain links TRBV7-9 to TRBJ2-1; 14 bases fit TRBD2. V lost 5 bases and J lost 14; bases outside the gene matches: 8. The CDR3 has 14 residues. The germline V gene has CDR1 SEHNR and CDR2 FQNEAQ (reference sequence). CDR3 nucleotides: TGTGCCAGCAGCCCTCGGACGACTAGCGGGGGGGAGTTCTTC. Translating gives CASSPRTTSGGEFF.

The V and J genes are TRBV1 and TRBJ2-2; TRBD2, the table's D call, lacks a check against the DNA. TRBV1 is designated a pseudogene. CDR3 length equals 17 residues. DNA of the CDR3: TGCACCAGCAGCCTGTTATATAGCGGGACGGTCACCGGGGAGCTGTTTTTT. It is translated as CTSSLLYSGTVTGELFF.

The chain joins TRBV2 to TRBJ2-5, with 9 bases aligning to TRBD1. The V segment lost 5 bases and the J segment 0 bases; nucleotides outside the gene matches: 13. This CDR3 has 18 residues. Germline assignment: CDR1 SNHLY and CDR2 FYNNEI. This CDR3 reads CASSTTGGNRDYQETQYF. The CDR3 nucleotides read TGTGCCAGCAGTACAACAGGGGGCAACCGGGACTACCAAGAGACCCAGTACTTC.

Here the CDR3 reads CASGLEFYNEQFF. The CDR3 DNA is TGTGCTAGTGGTTTGGAGTTCTACAATGAGCAGTTCTTC. The chain combines TRBV12-5 with TRBJ2-1; no definite D call. The CDR3 is 13 amino acids. CDR1 is LGHNT, CDR2 FRNRAP, per germline. The germline V and J ends were trimmed by 1 base and 3 bases, with 4 bases remaining between them.

The chain recombines TRBV5-4 with TRBJ2-1; D is unresolved. From germline, CDR1 is SGHNT and CDR2 YYREEE (reference sequence). This CDR3 spans 14 amino acids. Deletions cut 3 bases from V and 5 bases from J, with 12 bases between. CDR3 in DNA: TGTGCCAGCAGCTCCGGGCCCTTAAACAATGAGCAGTTCTTC. Residues: CASSSGPLNNEQFF.

The gene calls are TRBV9 and TRBJ2-5; 15 bases match TRBD2. Germline assignment: CDR1 SGDLS and CDR2 YYNGEE. V was pared by 0 bases and J by 5 bases, with 8 bases of the junction left unmatched. CDR3 length equals 18 residues. This chain's CDR3 is CASSVGGGLAGGWETQYF. CDR3 in DNA: TGTGCCAGCAGCGTAGGGGGGGGACTAGCGGGAGGCTGGGAGACCCAGTACTTC. Combining the CDR3 with reference TRBV9 and TRBJ2-5 gives the whole variable domain DSGVTQTPKHLITATGQRVTLRCSPRSGDLSVYWYQQSLDQGLQFLIQYYNGEERAKGNILERFSAQQFPDLHSELNLSSLELGDSALYFCASSVGGGLAGGWETQYFGPGTRLLVL.

This chain connects TRBV7-9 to TRBJ2-7; tentatively, D is TRBD2 (5 bases). The V gene lost 5 bases and the J gene lost 0 bases, with 11 bases spanning the gap. The CDR3 is 14 residues long. CDR1 is SEHNR, CDR2 FQNEAQ, per germline (reference sequence). CDR3 in amino acids: CASSISGPSYEQYF. As DNA, the CDR3 is TGTGCCAGCAGCATCAGCGGACCCTCCTACGAGCAGTACTTC.

V is TRBV13 and J is TRBJ2-5; 7 bases fit TRBD2. CDR3 length: 13 residues. The V gene end was trimmed by 3 bases and the J gene end by 2 bases; junction bases not matched to a gene: 0. Germline CDR1 reads PRHDT; CDR2 reads FYEKMQ (reference sequence). The CDR3 loop reads CASSLRGQETQYF. Written as DNA, the CDR3 is TGTGCCAGCAGCTTGCGGGGGCAAGAGACCCAGTACTTC.

The chain has TRBV6-5 and TRBJ2-1; TRBD2 matches at 8 bases. Germline CDR1 is MNHEY and CDR2 is SVGAGI. V shed 0 bases, J shed 6 bases, and the junction held 7 bases outside the gene matches. This CDR3 region has 16 residues. The CDR3 nucleotides read TGTGCCAGCAGTTACTCGGCCAGCGGGAGAGGCAATGAGCAGTTCTTC. The encoded protein is CASSYSASGRGNEQFF.

The chain joins TRBV6-5 to TRBJ2-1, with 9 bases lining up with TRBD2. V shed 4 bases and J 5 bases; nucleotides not matched to a gene: 6. Per germline, CDR1 MNHEY and CDR2 SVGAGI. The length of the CDR3 is 15 residues. The CDR3 sequence is CASSLSGRTHNEQFF. The CDR3 DNA reads as TGTGCCAGCAGTTTAAGCGGGAGGACCCACAATGAGCAGTTCTTC.

The chain combines TRBV9 with TRBJ2-2; D is perhaps TRBD1 (5 bases). The germline CDR1 and CDR2 sequences are SGDLS and YYNGEE. V shed 1 base and J shed 4 bases, with 11 bases lying between them. The CDR3 is 15 amino acids. CDR3 bases: TGTGCCAGCAGCGTATGGGGCGGTGGCACCGGGGAGCTGTTTTTT. Its translation: CASSVWGGGTGELFF.

The rearrangement uses TRBV6-6 and TRBJ2-2; D uncertain. With 3 bases removed from V and 8 bases from J, the gap between germline ends came to 13 bases. The CDR3 has 14 residues. CDR1 is MNHNY and CDR2 is SVGAGI in the germline V gene (reference sequence). The CDR3 reads CASSYNGVEGELFF. DNA for the CDR3: TGTGCCAGCAGTTATAATGGTGTCGAGGGGGAGCTGTTTTTT.

The V gene is TRBV7-2, the J gene TRBJ2-3; the D is unclear. CDR3 length: 13 residues. The ends were cut back, 5 bases at V and 2 bases at J, with 8 bases in the middle. Germline assignment: CDR1 SGHTA and CDR2 FQGNSA. This CDR3 is CASSPMATDTQYF. CDR3 nucleotide sequence: TGTGCCAGCAGCCCAATGGCCACAGATACGCAGTATTTT.

The CDR3, as DNA: TGTGCCAGCAGCAAAGGGGACAGGGGCGCCGCTATGGATAAGCGCTACAATGAGCAGTTCTTC. The encoded protein is CASSKGDRGAAMDKRYNEQFF. This chain connects TRBV21-1 to TRBJ2-1; TRBD1, the D gene given by the table, was not confirmed from the DNA. TRBV21-1 is classified as a pseudogene. The CDR3 runs 21 residues.

The chain carries TRBV13 and TRBJ1-1; no firm D call. Germline V gene sequence: CDR1 PRHDT, CDR2 FYEKMQ (reference sequence). The CDR3 spans 12 residues. Trimming took 0 bases from V and 7 from J, leaving 6 bases between them. The CDR3 DNA reads as TGTGCCAGCAGCTTAGGCTCCGTTGAAGCTTTCTTT. This sequence encodes CASSLGSVEAFF. Full variable domain (rest looked up from reference TRBV13 and TRBJ1-1): AAGVIQSPRHLIKEKRETATLKCYPIPRHDTVYWYQQGPGQDPQFLISFYEKMQSDKGSIPDRFSAQQFSDYHSELNMSSLELGDSALYFCASSLGSVEAFFGQGTRLTVV.

This clone occurred once. The genes are TRBV27 and TRBJ2-7; possibly TRBD1 or TRBD2 for D (5 bases each). The CDR3 runs 15 residues. The V gene lost 6 bases and the J gene lost 0 bases, with 15 bases spanning the gap. The germline CDR1 and CDR2 sequences are MNHEY and SMNVEV (reference sequence). DNA for the CDR3: TGTGCCAGCAGCCTACGGGACGGATTCTCCTACGAGCAGTACTTC. Protein: CASSLRDGFSYEQYF.

The genes are TRBV6-1 and TRBJ2-7, with no clear D. Trimming left V 3 bases short and J 4 bases short, with 7 bases between. Looked up from germline, CDR1 is MNHNS and CDR2 is SASEGT. CDR3 length: 12 residues. CDR3 bases: TGTGCCAGCAGTGACTCTGGGTACGAGCAGTACTTC. It encodes CASSDSGYEQYF.

In its sample, this clone was seen once. The rearrangement links TRBV12-5 to TRBJ1-1, with a possible D match to TRBD1 (5 bases). Per the germline V gene, CDR1 is LGHNT and CDR2 is FRNRAP. The CDR3 extends over 15 amino acids. Trimming removed 0 bases from V and 3 bases from J, with 11 bases in between. CDR3 sequence: CASGLVTGPDTEAFF. The CDR3 DNA reads TGTGCTAGTGGTTTGGTAACGGGGCCGGACACTGAAGCTTTCTTT.

This chain links TRBV7-3 with TRBJ2-5; TRBD2 matches 9 bases. CDR3 length: 14 amino acids. V lost 1 base and J lost 4; bases outside the gene matches: 1. Germline V gene sequence: CDR1 SGHTA, CDR2 FQGTGA. As DNA, the CDR3 is TGTGCCAGCAGCTTAAGCGGGAGGGGAGAGACCCAGTACTTC. Amino acid sequence: CASSLSGRGETQYF.

The chain has TRBV19 and TRBJ1-1; no definite D call. V was cut by 5 bases and J by 7 bases, with 11 bases left in between. This CDR3 has 12 amino acids. CDR1 is LNHDA, CDR2 SQIVND, per germline (reference sequence). The CDR3 region is CASSEHGLEAFF. In DNA, the CDR3 is TGTGCCAGTAGTGAACATGGACTTGAAGCTTTCTTT.

Written as DNA, the CDR3 is TGTGCCAGCAGTGAACTGTCGACGTCTAAAGAGACCCAGTACTTC. This codes for CASSELSTSKETQYF. This chain uses TRBV6-1 with TRBJ2-5; D unresolved. The V gene's germline CDR1 is MNHNS and CDR2 SASEGT. Between the trimmed V and J ends, which lost 2 bases and 3 bases, there was a span of 13 bases. The CDR3 extends over 15 amino acids.

The chain links TRBV27 to TRBJ2-3; 13 nucleotides align to TRBD2. This CDR3 has 16 residues. The V segment lost 5 bases and the J segment 5 bases; nucleotides outside the gene matches: 7. CDR1 and CDR2 from the germline V gene are MNHEY and SMNVEV (reference sequence). The CDR3 region is CASSDRGLAGLDTQYF. DNA for the CDR3: TGTGCCAGCAGTGATAGGGGACTAGCGGGATTAGATACGCAGTATTTT.